This T cell receptor beta chain appears in the sequencing data of a study of blood T cell repertoires in COVID-19. Study at large: Both acute and convalescent COVID-19 samples were obtained from the United States, Italy and Spain.

How the authors handled the data: Amplification from reference gene primers served as the basis for estimated nucleated cell counts. TCRdb keeps only in-frame clones here, not all; method: immunoSEQ multiplex PCR. V, J and clone size are those of that table, while D and trimming were read from the DNA. The table lists tens of thousands of clones, about nine tenths of them singletons. The CDR3 is made up of 15 amino acids. The germline V and J ends were trimmed by 0 bases and 3 bases, with 11 bases remaining between them. Per the germline V gene, CDR1 is LGHNA and CDR2 is YSLEER. The source material was peripheral blood. The chain uses TRBV4-3 and TRBJ1-1; no clear D. This receptor was identified in a woman aged 80 or over with active or convalescent COVID-19. The CDR3 here is CASSQDRRRHTEAFF. The CDR3 DNA reads TGCGCCAGCAGCCAAGATAGGAGACGCCACACTGAAGCTTTCTTT.